This T cell receptor (beta chain) is drawn from a study of blood T cells in healthy people across ages. The CDR3 has 14 residues. V lost 2 bases to trimming and J lost 3 bases; unmatched junction nucleotides: 1. Germline assignment: CDR1 MNHNY and CDR2 SVGAGI (reference sequence). Sample-barcoded 5' priming and a J-beta primer mix drove a second PCR of about 7 to 11 cycles. A single record per CDR3 protein comes from TCRdb applying MiXCR to the 5' RACE reads. Of around 1,100,000 distinct CDR3 sequences detected, around two fifths appear once; the ten largest clones hold around 13%. This clonotype has at least ten counts.

The chain uses TRBV6-6 and TRBJ1-2; 9 bases agree with TRBD1. The sequenced sample consisted of blood. The TCR sequence derives from a man between 18 and 29 years old in good health. CDR3 DNA sequence: TGTGCCAGCAGTTACAGGGACAGGGACTATGGCTACACCTTC. Its translation: CASSYRDRDYGYTF.